The 6 T cell receptor beta chains below were found in one sample sequenced in a study of spatial heterogeneity in lung cancer. TCRdb recomputed calls from the 5' RACE reads with MiXCR, one row per CDR3 protein. The sample yields tens of thousands of distinct CDR3 sequences, roughly 12% seen once. Time point here: sample taken at primary tumor resection. No cell sorting; template was whole RNA from tumor, lung tissue or PBMC. Here the sequenced sample was PBMCs, taken at surgery. The receptors stem from a male donor with early-stage non-small cell lung cancer.

This clonotype was counted a few times. The chain has TRBV6-6 and TRBJ2-5, with 10 bases matching TRBD2. Trimming removed 1 base from V and 4 bases from J; junction bases left unmatched: 6. The length of the CDR3 is 16 residues. Per germline, CDR1 MNHNY and CDR2 SVGAGI (reference sequence). CDR3 nucleotide sequence: TGTGCCAGCAGTTACTTCCAAGCGGGGGGGGGAGAGACCCAGTACTTC. Encoded protein: CASSYFQAGGGETQYF.

This clonotype has only a few counts. V and J are TRBV7-8 and TRBJ2-4, with D perhaps matching TRBD2 (6 bases). V lost 5 bases and J 0 bases, leaving 14 bases between the germline ends. This CDR3 has 16 amino acids. Per germline, CDR1 SGHVS and CDR2 FQNEAQ. The DNA for the CDR3 is TGTGCCAGCAGCCCCAACGTGGGACTAGCCAAAAACATTCAGTACTTC. Its translation is CASSPNVGLAKNIQYF. Using reference TRBV7-8 and TRBJ2-4 for the parts outside the CDR3, the full variable domain is GAGVSQSPRYKVAKRGQDVALRCDPISGHVSLFWYQQALGQGPEFLTYFQNEAQLDKSGLPSDRFFAERPEGSVSTLKIQRTQQEDSAVYLCASSPNVGLAKNIQYFGAGTRLSVL.

The count of this clonotype is one. One end of the junction does not line up with germline, which may come from a read error. This chain connects TRBV5-1 to TRBJ2-3; D is ambiguous. CDR1 is SGHRS and CDR2 is YFSETQ in the germline V gene. This CDR3 is built from 11 residues. CDR3 residues: CTSSLTDTQYF. As DNA, the CDR3 is TGCACCAGCAGCTTAACAGATACGCAGTATTTT.

The CDR3 is CASSLLGTLESEQYF. DNA for the CDR3: TGTGCCAGCAGCTTATTAGGGACCCTTGAGTCCGAGCAGTACTTC. The V gene is TRBV11-2, the J gene TRBJ2-7; D may match TRBD1 or TRBD2 (5 bases each). V lost 2 bases and J 6 bases, leaving 17 bases between the germline ends. Germline CDR1 and CDR2: SGHAT and FQNNGV. This CDR3 has 15 amino acids. The full variable domain, completed using reference TRBV11-2 and TRBJ2-7, is EAGVAQSPRYKIIEKRQSVAFWCNPISGHATLYWYQQILGQGPKLLIQFQNNGVVDDSQLPKDRFSAERLKGVDSTLKIQPAKLEDSAVYLCASSLLGTLESEQYFGPGTRLTVT.

The chain joins TRBV28 to TRBJ1-5, with D hard to call. Germline-derived CDR1 and CDR2 are MDHEN and SYDVKM. The CDR3 contains 15 residues. V lost 2 bases and J 1 base, leaving 9 bases between the germline ends. CDR3 bases: TGTGCCAGCAGTTTACCCACCCCCAGCAATCAGCCCCAGCATTTT. Protein: CASSLPTPSNQPQHF.

As to this clonotype: A read error is possible here, since a much larger clone lies one base away. The V call is TRBV12-3 or TRBV12-4, the J call TRBJ2-7, with 9 bases that match TRBD1. The CDR3 is 12 amino acids. This CDR3 reads CASRDRGREQNF. The CDR3 coding sequence is TGTGCCAGCAGGGACAGGGGAAGGGAGCAGAACTTC.